The rows below give T cell receptor beta chains drawn from one sample of a study of cytomegalovirus exposure and HLA in healthy donors. TCRdb keeps only in-frame clones here, not all; method: immunoSEQ multiplex PCR. In the table there are 250,000 to 350,000 clones, just over 85% of which are singletons. Sample: PBMCs. The receptors come from a woman under 30 in good health and CMV-seronegative. Both conserved end residues are part of each CDR3.

v_gene: TRBV7-7; j_gene: TRBJ2-2; CDR3aa: CASSSTGLAGELFF
v_gene: TRBV2; j_gene: TRBJ1-2; CDR3aa: CASHKAEGQKGYTF
v_gene: TRBV9; j_gene: TRBJ2-2; CDR3aa: CASSDGRGANTGELFF
v_gene: TRBV9; j_gene: TRBJ2-5; CDR3aa: CASSVGTNQETQYF
v_gene: TRBV9; j_gene: TRBJ2-3; CDR3aa: CASSVGTSLADTQYF
v_gene: TRBV4-2; j_gene: TRBJ1-1; CDR3aa: CASSQGDRVITEAFF
v_gene: TRBV7-9; j_gene: TRBJ2-3; CDR3aa: CASSLKRDSITDTQYF
v_gene: TRBV5-1; j_gene: TRBJ2-3; CDR3aa: CASSGASGTENTQYF
v_gene: TRBV9; j_gene: TRBJ2-3; CDR3aa: CASSRWEADTQYF
v_gene: TRBV6-5; j_gene: TRBJ2-7; CDR3aa: CASSYSGGSHEQYF
v_gene: TRBV5-1; j_gene: TRBJ1-1; CDR3aa: CASSTIYRGRGYTEAFF
v_gene: TRBV7-2; j_gene: TRBJ1-1; CDR3aa: CASSLVPGDPNTEAFF
v_gene: TRBV18; j_gene: TRBJ1-5; CDR3aa: CASSPGSDQPQHF
v_gene: TRBV15; j_gene: TRBJ2-2; CDR3aa: CATSRGGAGGSGELFF
v_gene: TRBV6-5; j_gene: TRBJ1-1; CDR3aa: CASRPQGNTNTEAFF
v_gene: TRBV27; j_gene: TRBJ2-2; CDR3aa: CASSPQGTAINTGELFF